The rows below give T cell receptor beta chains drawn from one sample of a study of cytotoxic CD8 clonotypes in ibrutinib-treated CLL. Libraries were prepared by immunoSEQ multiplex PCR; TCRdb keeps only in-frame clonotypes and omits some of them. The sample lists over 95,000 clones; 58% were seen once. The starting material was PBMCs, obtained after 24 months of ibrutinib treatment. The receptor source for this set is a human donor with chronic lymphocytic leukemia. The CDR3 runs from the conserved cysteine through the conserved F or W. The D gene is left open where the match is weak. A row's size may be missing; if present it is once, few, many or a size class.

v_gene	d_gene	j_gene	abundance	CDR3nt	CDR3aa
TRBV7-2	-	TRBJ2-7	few	TGTGCCAGCAGCTTACACGAGACCAGTATTTACGAGCAGTACTTC	CASSLHETSIYEQYF
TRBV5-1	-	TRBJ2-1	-	TGCGCCAGCAGCTTGAACAGACCTGCCTACAATGAGCAGTTCTTC	CASSLNRPAYNEQFF
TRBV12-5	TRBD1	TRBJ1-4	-	TGTGCTAGTGGCCCCGGGACAGGGCATGAAAAACTGTTTTTT	CASGPGTGHEKLFF
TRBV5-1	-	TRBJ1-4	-	TGCGCCAGCAGCCCGAGGAGTGGGGGCAATGAAAAACTGTTTTTT	CASSPRSGGNEKLFF
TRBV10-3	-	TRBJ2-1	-	TGTGCCATCAGTGAGTCCGTTCATCTGGGGAATGAGCAGTTCTTC	CAISESVHLGNEQFF
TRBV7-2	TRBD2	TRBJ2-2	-	TGTGCCAGCAGCGCCGGGACTAGCGGGGCCCTACCGAACACCGGGGAGCTGTTTTTT	CASSAGTSGALPNTGELFF
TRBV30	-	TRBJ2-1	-	TGTGCCTGGAGGGGGCCGGGTGACTACAATGAGCAGTTCTTC	CAWRGPGDYNEQFF
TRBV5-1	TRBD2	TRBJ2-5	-	TGCGCCAGCAGGTCTCTAGCGGGGGAGACCCAGTACTTC	CASRSLAGETQYF
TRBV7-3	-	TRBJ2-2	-	TGTGCCAGCAGCTTACCCGGGGTAGGCACCGGGGAGCTGTTTTTT	CASSLPGVGTGELFF
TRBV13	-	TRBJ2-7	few	TGTGCCAGCAGCCCTACCAGCTCCTACGAGCAGTACTTC	CASSPTSSYEQYF
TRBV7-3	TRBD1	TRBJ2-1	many	TGTGCCAGCAAGGGGGCCCCGGGGAACGATGAGCAGTTCTTC	CASKGAPGNDEQFF
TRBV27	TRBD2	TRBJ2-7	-	TGTGCCAGCAGTGCGCACTCTAGCGGGGGGGCCTACGAGCAGTACTTC	CASSAHSSGGAYEQYF
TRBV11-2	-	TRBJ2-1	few	TGTGCCAGCAGCTCTCGCACAGGAACGGTAGTCGGTGAGCAGTTCTTC	CASSSRTGTVVGEQFF
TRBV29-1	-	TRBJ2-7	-	TGCAGCGTATCACAGGGATACGAGCAGTACTTC	CSVSQGYEQYF
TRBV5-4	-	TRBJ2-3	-	TGTGCCAGCAGTTTTTTACAAGCAGATACGCAGTATTTT	CASSFLQADTQYF
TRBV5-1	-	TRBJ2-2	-	TGCGCCAGCAGCTTGGAGGTCCCGGGGTCCGGGGAGCTGTTTTTT	CASSLEVPGSGELFF
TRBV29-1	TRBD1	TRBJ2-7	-	TGCAGCGTGGTACTACAGGGGAGACCCTACGAGCAGTACTTC	CSVVLQGRPYEQYF
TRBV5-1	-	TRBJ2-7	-	TGCGCCAGCAGCTTGCCAAACCAGGGCTACGAGCAGTACTTC	CASSLPNQGYEQYF
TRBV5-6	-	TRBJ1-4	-	TGTGCCAGCAGCCCCGGGCCGCTAAATGAAAAACTGTTTTTT	CASSPGPLNEKLFF
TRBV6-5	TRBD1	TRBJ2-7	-	TGTGCCAGCAGTTACTCGTGGGCAGGGGGCGCGGGCGAGCAGTACTTC	CASSYSWAGGAGEQYF
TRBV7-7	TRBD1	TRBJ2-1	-	TGTGCTAGCAGCCCCGGGACAGCCAATGAGCAGTTCTTC	CASSPGTANEQFF
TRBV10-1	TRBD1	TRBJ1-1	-	TGCGCCAGCAGTCGGACAGGGGGCACTGAAGCTTTCTTT	CASSRTGGTEAFF
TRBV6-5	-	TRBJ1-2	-	TGTGCCAGCAGAAATCCCCTGCGGGGCTACACCTTC	CASRNPLRGYTF
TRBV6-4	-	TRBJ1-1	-	TGTGCCAGCAAAACCCGGCCCGGGCTGAACACTGAAGCTTTCTTT	CASKTRPGLNTEAFF